This TCR beta chain was profiled in a study of immune cell composition in non-small cell lung cancer. Study-level findings and limits: It was not proven that tumour-reactive clones equal dominant tumour-associated clones. Squamous carcinomas (approximately 80%) more often had tumour-associated clones >0.5% than adenocarcinomas (roughly 33%). No significant correlation existed between pack-years smoked and tumour clonality.

The germline CDR1 and CDR2 sequences are SGHTA and FQGNSA. V lost 3 bases to trimming and J lost 2 bases, with 16 bases between them. CDR3 size: 16 residues. Frozen unsorted single-cell suspensions supplied the genomic DNA. Only in-frame clones appear in the TCRdb table, and some are missing; sequencing was by immunoSEQ multiplex PCR. Of about 13,000 clones listed, 73% were seen once; the top ten hold around 15%. With respect to this clone: Its antigen remains unidentified.

This TCR derives from a human donor with non-small cell lung cancer. The chain uses TRBV7-2 and TRBJ2-5, with D uncertain. Sequenced sample: lung tumor tissue. DNA for the CDR3: TGTGCCAGCAGCTTCGGTTCAACAGCCCTTCAAGAGACCCAGTACTTC. Translated: CASSFGSTALQETQYF.